Sequencing of this T cell receptor beta chain was carried out in a study of T-cell memory formation after mild COVID-19 (dated by TCRdb to 2020 to 2023). The study in broad terms: TCR sequence clusters from the two donors were largely donor specific. In two donors, T-cell clones that expanded and contracted after mild COVID-19 were followed by sequencing TCRalpha and TCRbeta repertoires longitudinally. The cohort comprised two young, previously healthy adult volunteers, one female and one male.

What the work shows at the level of the full study, not this receptor alone: The study covered only a couple of mild cases, and larger cohorts including severe cases with pre-infection samples were considered necessary. The detection of some responding clones in pre-infection memory suggests that pre-existing cross-reactive memory T cells joined the SARS-CoV-2 response. Whether the second-wave clones peaking on day 37 were SARS-CoV-2 specific was not confirmed. Clones contracting from day 15 to 85 had balanced CD4/CD8 phenotypes, while a second wave expanding from day 15 to 37 was biased towards CD4+. Contracting CD4+ clones were found mainly in CM and EM memory subsets, while CD8+ clones were enriched in EMRA.

Taken from the germline V gene, the CDR1 and CDR2 loops are MNHNS and SASEGT. The germline V end is reduced by 3 bases and the J end by 9 bases; junction bases left unmatched: 5. There are 13 amino acids in the CDR3, from cysteine to phenylalanine inclusive. Left in the record is the CDR3 DNA by itself, 39 bases read in frame from the first base. This clonotype was seen more than once but under ten times. Its antigen target is currently unknown. It has no much larger one-base neighbor in the sample; base qualities were not kept. PBMCs were isolated by Ficoll-Paque density gradient centrifugation. The data were produced on an Illumina NovaSeq 6000. TCRalpha and TCRbeta cDNA libraries were constructed by 5'RACE with constant-segment primers, with sample barcodes and unique molecular identifiers being introduced. Trizol reagent was used to extract RNA from every sample. Amplification of the libraries took two PCR steps, and the second step added a second sample barcode plus Illumina TruSeq adapters. The libraries were sequenced on an Illumina NovaSeq using 2 x 150 bp paired-end reads. The original pipeline was this. With migec v1.2.7, reads were demultiplexed and then collapsed into UMI-guided consensus sequences. Using mixcr v2.1.11, UMI consensuses were aligned to TRA and TRB V and J templates and then assembled into clonotypes. A clonotype was counted as expanded or contracted only if both edgeR and NoisET called the change significant, with noise models trained on biological replicates. For edgeR calls, a false discovery rate-adjusted p below 0.01 and a log2 fold-change threshold of 1 were applied. PCA with hierarchical clustering of max-normalized trajectories of the 1000 most abundant clonotypes was used as exploratory dynamics analysis. Each responding clone was given a CD4 or CD8 phenotype based on the CD4+ and CD8+ repertoires, which had been sequenced separately. TCRdb itself trimmed the public reads at Q25 with fastp, ran MiXCR and retained productive beta chains. Records with the same CDR3 protein are collapsed into one entry carrying the most frequent genes and DNA. V and J calls and clone size were set by TCRdb, not the authors. Here the sample has 500,000 to 550,000 distinct CDR3 sequences; about 20% occur a single time. Approximately 13% of the sample comes from the top ten.

This clonotype originated in an adult woman who had mild COVID-19 (a few samples of this study predate the infection). The sample titles of this study are shuffled in the database, so cell type and time point are left out; the donor was told from shared clones. Sequencing was performed on PBMCs or a T cell subset sorted from them (not recorded which). This chain joins TRBV6-1 to TRBJ1-2; TRBD1 lines up with 9 middle nucleotides. The encoded CDR3 is CASSEGQGLSYTF. The nucleotide sequence reads TGTGCCAGCAGTGAGGGACAGGGATTAAGCTACACCTTC.